Reported below is one TCR beta chain. Its binding antigen is unknown. No base quality values were provided; no much bigger clone lies one nucleotide off. The immunoSEQ Assay, a bias-controlled multiplex PCR, was used to amplify TCRbeta CDR3 regions from genomic DNA. On the authors' methods: Within the assay, amplification of reference gene primers was used to estimate how many nucleated cells each sample contained. To quantify the absolute abundance of each unique TCRbeta CDR3 rearrangement, sequence reads were collapsed and filtered. For each sample, productive Simpson clonality was calculated by taking the square root of Simpson's diversity index across productive rearrangements. The immuneACCESS repertoire file appears here via TCRdb, limited to in-frame rearrangements. These files lack a portion of the clones; in checked studies, under half of the deficit traces to unresolved V genes, and the cause of the others is not known. D and trimming come from the DNA, and the V and J calls and clone size come from that table. This sample lists roughly 250,000 clones; approximately 91% were detected once. Around 2% of the sample rests with the top ten.

CDR3 length: 14 amino acids, cysteine to phenylalanine. Solely the CDR3 DNA is kept, with 42 bases framed from the first base. The germline V gene (reference sequence) supplies CDR1 SEHNR and CDR2 FQNEAQ. V is pruned by 4 bases and J by 6 bases, leaving 5 bases of the junction without a gene match. Another Seattle source contributed samples from volunteer blood donors who had recovered from COVID-19. The collaborating institutions used their own protocols to collect whole blood in K2EDTA tubes. For TCRbeta analysis, collaborators shipped samples in one of three forms: frozen whole blood, isolated PBMCs, or DNA extracted from either of those sample types. The sample belongs to a study of blood T cell repertoires in COVID-19 (dated by TCRdb to 2018 to 2021). Regarding the research as a whole: Samples covering the acute and convalescent phases of COVID-19 were provided by collaborators in the United States, Italy and Spain. The prospective study material was composed of cDNA or gDNA derived from T cells, B-cell-depleted T cells, or PBMCs. Deeply sampled blood TCRbeta repertoires from subjects exposed to, actively infected with, or recovered from COVID-19 were included in the dataset. The repertoires were released in a freely available public database meant as a resource for research on the immune response to SARS-CoV-2. The samples were drawn from two sources: the first 160 participants of the ongoing ImmuneRACE study, and 1,254 subjects contributed by 6 global collaborators. The sample metadata nearly always contained a de-identified subject ID, COVID-19 status, age in years and sex. Where available, HLA class I and class II types were obtained from metadata supplied by the sample provider rather than from assay-based typing.

What the research found in general, with its limitations: How much clinical and demographic metadata was included differed by source and by participant, and the metadata was provided uncurated.

This sequence was found in a woman aged 35 to 49 who had recovered from COVID-19. The sequenced sample consisted of peripheral blood. The receptor chain draws on TRBV7-9 and TRBJ2-7, with TRBD1 identical over 11 junction bases. The DNA sequence reads TGTGCCAGCAGCTCCCCCGGGACAGGGGGCGAGCAGTACTTC. Translated, this gives CASSSPGTGGEQYF. The entire variable domain, with the stretches around the CDR3 drawn from the reference TRBV7-9 and TRBJ2-7 proteins, is DTGVSQNPRHKITKRGQNVTFRCDPISEHNRLYWYRQTLGQGPEFLTYFQNEAQLEKSRLLSDRFSAERPKGSFSTLEIQRTEQGDSAMYLCASSSPGTGGEQYFGPGTRLTVT.